This entry is about one T cell receptor beta chain. Authors' analysis steps: Amplification of reference gene primers was used by the study to estimate nucleated cell counts. Some clones are missing from TCRdb's copy, which holds only in-frame ones; the method was immunoSEQ multiplex PCR. V, J and clone size are taken as reported in that table, and D and trimming were inferred from the DNA itself. Of 120,000 to 150,000 clones listed, 75% to 90% are singletons. The data belong to a study of blood T cell repertoires in COVID-19. Study details: T cells, B-cell-depleted T cells, or PBMCs supplied cDNA or gDNA.

Germline values: CDR1 MNHEY, CDR2 SMNVEV (reference sequence). This CDR3 comprises 16 residues. Trimming removed 0 bases from V and 7 bases from J; junction bases left unmatched: 6. The J gene is TRBJ1-6, the V gene TRBV27; 7 nucleotides align to TRBD1. Sequencing was performed on peripheral blood. The receptor was isolated from a woman in her sixties with active COVID-19. The CDR3, as DNA: TGTGCCAGCAGTTTATCTGGGACAGAGAAAAATTCACCCCTCCACTTT. This translates into CASSLSGTEKNSPLHF.